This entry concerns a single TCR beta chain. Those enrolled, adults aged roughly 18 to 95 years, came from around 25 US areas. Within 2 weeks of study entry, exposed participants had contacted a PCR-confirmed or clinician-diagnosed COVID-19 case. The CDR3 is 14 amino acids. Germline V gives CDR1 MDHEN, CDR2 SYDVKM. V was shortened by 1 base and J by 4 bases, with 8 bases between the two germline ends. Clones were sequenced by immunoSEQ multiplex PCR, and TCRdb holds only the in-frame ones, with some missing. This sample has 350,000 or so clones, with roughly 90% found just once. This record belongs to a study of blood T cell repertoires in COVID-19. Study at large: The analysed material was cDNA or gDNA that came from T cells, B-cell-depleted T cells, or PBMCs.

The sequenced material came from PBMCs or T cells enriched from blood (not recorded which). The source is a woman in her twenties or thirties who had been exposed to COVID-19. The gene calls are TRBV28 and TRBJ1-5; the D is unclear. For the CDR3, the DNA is TGTGCCAGCAGTTTATTACCCGGTAATCAGCCCCAGCATTTT. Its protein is CASSLLPGNQPQHF. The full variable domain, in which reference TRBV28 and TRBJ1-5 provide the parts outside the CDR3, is DVKVTQSSRYLVKRTGEKVFLECVQDMDHENMFWYRQDPGLGLRLIYFSYDVKMKEKGDIPEGYSVSREKKERFSLILESASTNQTSMYLCASSLLPGNQPQHFGDGTRLSIL.